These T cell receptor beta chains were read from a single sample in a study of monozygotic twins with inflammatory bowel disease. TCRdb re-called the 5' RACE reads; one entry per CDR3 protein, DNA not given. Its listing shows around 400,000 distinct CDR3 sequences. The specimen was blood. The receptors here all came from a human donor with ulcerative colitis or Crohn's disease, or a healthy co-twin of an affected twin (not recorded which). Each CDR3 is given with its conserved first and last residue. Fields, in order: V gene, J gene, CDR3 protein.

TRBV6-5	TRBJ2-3	CASSYAGNTDTQYF
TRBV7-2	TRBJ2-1	CASSASNYNEQFF
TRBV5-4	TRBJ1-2	CASSSPPGHSQDGYTF
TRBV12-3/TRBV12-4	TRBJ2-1	CASSPRSGSPNEQFF
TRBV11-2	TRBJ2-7	CASSSGGRDYEQCF
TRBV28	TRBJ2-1	CASSPTPGQTDNEQFF
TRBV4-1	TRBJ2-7	CASSQDSSPYEQYF
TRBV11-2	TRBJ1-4	CASSSTHMTGGSEKLFF
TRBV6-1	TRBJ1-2	CASSEVQGAHGYTF
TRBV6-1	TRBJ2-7	CASSRTDRNYEQYF
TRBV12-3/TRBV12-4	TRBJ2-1	CASSTGTGTLSSYNEQFF
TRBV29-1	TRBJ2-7	CSVGTGRYEQYF
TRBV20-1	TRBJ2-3	CSADSGRPSDTQYF
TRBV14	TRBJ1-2	CASSHIQRDYGYTF
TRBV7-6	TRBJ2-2	CASSLVESGELFF
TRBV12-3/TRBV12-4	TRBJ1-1	CASSSRPKMNTEAFF
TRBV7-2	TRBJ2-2	CASSLVTGGTGELFF
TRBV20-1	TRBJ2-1	CSARGLESSYNEQFF
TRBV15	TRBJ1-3	CATSAQAGGSAGNTIYF
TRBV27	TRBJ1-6	CASASLRVSPLHF
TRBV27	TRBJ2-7	CASSRTGETYEQYF
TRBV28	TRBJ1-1	CASSFVRRKNTEAFF
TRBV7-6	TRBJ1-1	CASSLERDSEAFF
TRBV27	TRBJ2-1	CASSLSGDKDNEQFF
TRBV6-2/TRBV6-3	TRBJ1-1	CASSYILNTEAFF